These T cell receptor beta chains were read from a single sample in a study of Ad26.COV2.S vaccination and SARS-CoV-2 variants. Some clones are missing from TCRdb's copy, which holds only in-frame ones; the method was immunoSEQ multiplex PCR. Of about 400,000 clones listed, 70% to 90% were seen once; the top ten hold roughly 3%. The source was peripheral blood, collected in a trial of Ad26.COV2.S vaccine versus placebo. The source is a person aged 18 to 65 who received the Ad26.COV2.S COVID-19 vaccine or a placebo. Both conserved end residues are part of each CDR3. D genes are given only for firm matches. The size of a clone is reported for some rows only, either as once, few or many, or as a class for expanded clones.

j_gene,d_gene,abundance,v_gene,CDR3aa,CDR3nt
TRBJ2-3,.,.,TRBV9,CASSVAGGDTQYF,TGTGCCAGCAGCGTAGCTGGGGGTGATACGCAGTATTTT
TRBJ2-7,TRBD2,.,TRBV30,CARSGGGAYEQYF,TGTGCCCGCTCGGGCGGGGGGGCCTACGAGCAGTACTTC
TRBJ2-7,.,.,TRBV21-1,CASSKCQGIYEQYF,TGTGCCAGCAGCAAATGTCAGGGGATCTACGAGCAGTACTTC
TRBJ2-1,.,.,TRBV20-1,CSARAIQEQFF,TGCAGTGCTAGAGCAATCCAAGAGCAGTTCTTC
TRBJ2-6,.,.,TRBV4-1,CASSQGEDVAGANVLTF,TGCGCCAGCAGCCAAGGAGAAGATGTAGCGGGGGCCAACGTCCTGACTTTC
TRBJ1-5,.,.,TRBV7-2,CASSLTFFDQPQHF,TGTGCCAGCAGCTTAACTTTCTTCGATCAGCCCCAGCATTTT
TRBJ1-1,.,.,TRBV11-3,CASSLGGTRNTEAFF,TGTGCCAGCAGCTTGGGGGGAACTAGGAACACTGAAGCTTTCTTT
TRBJ1-1,.,.,TRBV7-6,CASSPGLSRSLNTEAFF,TGTGCCAGCAGCCCCGGTTTAAGTAGGTCGTTGAACACTGAAGCTTTCTTT
TRBJ1-2,.,.,TRBV20-1,CSAGSYGYTF,TGCAGTGCTGGGAGCTATGGCTACACCTTC
TRBJ2-7,.,.,TRBV10-3,CAISETGPYEQYF,TGTGCCATCAGTGAGACAGGCCCCTACGAGCAGTACTTC
TRBJ1-3,.,.,TRBV4-3,CASSQDLTGGPGNTIYF,TGCGCCAGCAGCCAAGATCTTACGGGTGGCCCTGGAAACACCATATATTTT
TRBJ2-1,.,.,TRBV4-1,CASSQTENSYNEQFF,TGCGCCAGCAGCCAAACGGAAAACTCCTACAATGAGCAGTTCTTC
TRBJ2-1,TRBD1,.,TRBV7-8,CASSLSPGGIYNEQFF,TGTGCCAGCAGCTTAAGTCCAGGGGGCATCTACAATGAGCAGTTCTTC
TRBJ1-3,.,few,TRBV7-8,CASSLDGTSYLGNTIYF,TGTGCCAGCAGCTTAGACGGGACGTCCTATCTTGGAAACACCATATATTTT
TRBJ2-3,TRBD2,.,TRBV10-3,CAISDQRLAGGQDTQYF,TGTGCCATCAGCGACCAACGACTAGCGGGGGGGCAAGATACGCAGTATTTT
TRBJ2-5,.,few,TRBV11-2,CASSYDKEETQYF,TGTGCCAGCAGCTACGACAAAGAAGAGACCCAGTACTTC
TRBJ2-2,.,.,TRBV5-1,CASRTVLNTGELFF,TGCGCCAGTCGTACAGTTCTGAACACCGGGGAGCTGTTTTTT
TRBJ1-6,TRBD1,few,TRBV5-1,CASSVNQGGSSPLHF,TGCGCCAGCAGCGTAAATCAGGGGGGAAGTTCACCCCTCCACTTT
TRBJ1-6,TRBD1,.,TRBV5-4,CASSLLSGTGNSPLHF,TGTGCCAGCAGCTTGTTGTCCGGGACAGGGAATTCACCCCTCCACTTT
TRBJ1-2,.,once,TRBV19,CASSIQLDTYGYTF,TGTGCCAGTAGTATCCAACTGGACACCTATGGCTACACCTTC
TRBJ2-7,TRBD2,.,TRBV7-9,CASSRDYSYEQYF,TGTGCCAGCAGCCGGGACTACTCCTACGAGCAGTACTTC
TRBJ1-6,.,.,TRBV7-2,CASSRQRGGSPLHF,TGTGCCAGCAGCCGCCAAAGGGGTGGTTCACCCCTCCACTTT
TRBJ2-4,.,.,TRBV28,CASSPPWQGYIQYF,TGTGCCAGCAGTCCACCATGGCAGGGTTACATTCAGTACTTC
TRBJ1-1,.,.,TRBV20-1,CSVGGATEAFF,TGCAGTGTCGGCGGGGCTACTGAAGCTTTCTTT
TRBJ2-6,.,.,TRBV11-2,CASSTFEGSSGANVLTF,TGTGCCAGCAGCACATTTGAGGGAAGCTCTGGGGCCAACGTCCTGACTTTC
TRBJ2-5,.,.,TRBV27,CASSSLGIETQYF,TGTGCCAGCAGTTCGTTGGGGATAGAGACCCAGTACTTC
TRBJ1-1,.,.,TRBV5-1,CASSYQGGTEAFF,TGCGCCAGCAGCTATCAAGGGGGCACTGAAGCTTTCTTT
TRBJ1-4,.,.,TRBV15,CATSRDRGTSEKLFF,TGTGCCACCAGCAGAGATCGGGGGACATCGGAAAAACTGTTTTTT